This T cell receptor beta chain was observed in a study of blood T cells in healthy people across ages. Trimming took off 9 bases at V and 0 bases at J, with 9 bases between the two ends. The germline V gene has CDR1 SNHLY and CDR2 FYNNEI. This CDR3 region has 14 residues. General study findings and limits: Not knowing donor CMV status may have confounded expanded clonotype changes. Roughly linear age-related decline in beta diversity appeared, significant by age about 37.

For the second PCR, which ran for 7 to 11 cycles, a sample-barcoded 5' primer and a J-beta primer mix were used. MiXCR was run by TCRdb on the 5' RACE reads, yielding one entry per CDR3 protein. The table records about 1 million distinct CDR3 sequences, over 35% of them present only once. In its sample, this clonotype was seen a few times. Its antigen remains unidentified. This receptor was taken from a woman aged 55 to 70 in good health. Sequences were obtained from blood. This sequence joins TRBV2 and TRBJ2-6, with D possibly matching TRBD1 (5 bases). For the CDR3, the DNA is TGTGCCAGTACAGGAAGCTCTGGGGCCAACGTCCTGACTTTC. Amino acid sequence: CASTGSSGANVLTF.